This TCR beta chain was recovered during a study of control samples from healthy donors and cancer patients. TCRdb's table, derived via immunoSEQ multiplex PCR, lists solely in-frame clones and lacks some. Seen here are approximately 100,000 clones, 80% to 90% observed once, and the top ten hold about 16%. This clone was found once. Sequenced sample: blood. The receptor's source is a woman aged 50 to 60 in good health.

CDR3 DNA: TGTGCCAGCAGCTTAGCCGGCGGCCTACTAGAGACCCAGTACTTC. Encoded protein: CASSLAGGLLETQYF. V and J are TRBV7-2 and TRBJ2-5, with no clear D. The germline V and J ends were trimmed by 0 bases and 4 bases, with 12 bases remaining between them. The germline gives CDR1 SGHTA, CDR2 FQGNSA. CDR3 length: 15 residues.